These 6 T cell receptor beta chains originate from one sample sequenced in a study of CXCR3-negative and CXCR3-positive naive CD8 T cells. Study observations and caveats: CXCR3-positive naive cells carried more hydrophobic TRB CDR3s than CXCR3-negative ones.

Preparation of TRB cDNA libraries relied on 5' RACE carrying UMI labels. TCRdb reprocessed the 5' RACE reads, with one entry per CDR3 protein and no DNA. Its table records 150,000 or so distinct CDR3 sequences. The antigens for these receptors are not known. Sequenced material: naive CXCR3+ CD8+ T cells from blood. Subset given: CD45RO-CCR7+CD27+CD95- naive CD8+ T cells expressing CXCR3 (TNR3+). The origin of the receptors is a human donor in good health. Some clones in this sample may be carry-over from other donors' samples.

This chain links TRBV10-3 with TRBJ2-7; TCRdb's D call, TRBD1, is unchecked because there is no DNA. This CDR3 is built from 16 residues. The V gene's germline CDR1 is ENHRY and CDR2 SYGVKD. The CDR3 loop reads CAISEPRGIQTYEQYF.

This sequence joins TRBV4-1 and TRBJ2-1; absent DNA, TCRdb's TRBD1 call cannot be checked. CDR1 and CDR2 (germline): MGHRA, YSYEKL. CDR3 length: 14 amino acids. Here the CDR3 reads CASSQGKGEYEQFF.

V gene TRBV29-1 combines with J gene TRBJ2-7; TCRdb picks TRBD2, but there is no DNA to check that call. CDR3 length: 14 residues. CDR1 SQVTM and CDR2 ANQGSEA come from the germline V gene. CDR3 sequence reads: CSVDFRGSGNELYF.

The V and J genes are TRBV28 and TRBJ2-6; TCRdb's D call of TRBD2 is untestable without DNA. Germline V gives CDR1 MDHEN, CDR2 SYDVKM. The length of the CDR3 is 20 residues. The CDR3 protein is CASSLVLAGASHSGANVLTF.

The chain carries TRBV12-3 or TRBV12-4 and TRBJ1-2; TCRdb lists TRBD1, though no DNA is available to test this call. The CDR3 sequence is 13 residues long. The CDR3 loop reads CASSLTGPGGYTF.

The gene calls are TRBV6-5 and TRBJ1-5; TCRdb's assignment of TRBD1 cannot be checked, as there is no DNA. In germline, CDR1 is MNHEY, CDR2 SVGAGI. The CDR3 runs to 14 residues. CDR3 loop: CASSNRGWNQPQHF.